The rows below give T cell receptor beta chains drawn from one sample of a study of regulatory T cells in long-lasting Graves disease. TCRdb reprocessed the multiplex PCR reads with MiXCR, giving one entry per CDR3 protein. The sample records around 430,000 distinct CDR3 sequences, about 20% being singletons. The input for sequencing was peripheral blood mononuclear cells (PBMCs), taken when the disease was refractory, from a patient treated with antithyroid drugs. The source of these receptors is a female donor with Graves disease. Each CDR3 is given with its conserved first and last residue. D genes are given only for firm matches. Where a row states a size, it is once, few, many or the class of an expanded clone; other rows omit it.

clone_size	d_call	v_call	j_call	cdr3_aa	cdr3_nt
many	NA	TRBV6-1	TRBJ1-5	CASRTPLEGNQPQHF	TGTGCCAGCAGGACACCCTTGGAGGGCAATCAGCCCCAGCATTTT
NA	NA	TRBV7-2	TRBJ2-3	CASSLEVGTQYF	TGTGCCAGCAGCTTAGAAGTTGGTACGCAGTATTTT
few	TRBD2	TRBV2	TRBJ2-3	CASLEGTSGTDTQYF	TGTGCCAGCCTAGAGGGGACTAGCGGCACAGATACGCAGTATTTT
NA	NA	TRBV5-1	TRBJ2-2	CASSLITANTGELFF	TGTGCCAGCAGCTTGATCACAGCTAACACCGGGGAGCTGTTTTTT
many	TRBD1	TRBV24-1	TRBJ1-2	CATTTGQGVSGYTF	TGTGCCACCACTACGGGACAGGGGGTCTCTGGCTACACCTTC
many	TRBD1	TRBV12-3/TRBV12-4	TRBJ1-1	CASTLGQGNTEAFF	TGTGCCAGCACCTTAGGACAGGGGAACACTGAAGCTTTCTTT
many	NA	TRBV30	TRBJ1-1	CAWSVRRNTEAFF	TGTGCCTGGAGTGTTAGGAGAAACACTGAAGCTTTCTTT
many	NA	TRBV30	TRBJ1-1	CAWSTANTEAFF	TGTGCCTGGAGCACTGCGAACACTGAAGCTTTCTTT
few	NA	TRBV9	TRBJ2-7	CASSEGDEQYF	TGTGCCAGCAGCGAAGGCGACGAGCAGTACTTC
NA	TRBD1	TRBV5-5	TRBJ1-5	CASSLRMSGTENQPQHF	TGTGCCAGCAGCTTGCGAATGTCCGGGACAGAGAATCAGCCCCAGCATTTT
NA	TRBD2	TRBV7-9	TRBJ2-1	CASSSRTSYNEQFF	TGTGCCAGCAGCTCGAGGACTAGCTACAATGAGCAGTTCTTC
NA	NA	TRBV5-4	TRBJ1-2	CASSSLSEYGYTF	TGTGCCAGCAGCTCCCTCAGTGAATATGGCTACACCTTC
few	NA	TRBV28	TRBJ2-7	CASSLGGDSYEQYF	TGTGCCAGCAGTTTGGGCGGGGACTCCTACGAGCAGTACTTC
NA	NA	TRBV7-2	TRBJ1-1	CASSSGGAVTEAFF	TGTGCCAGCTCCTCCGGCGGGGCGGTAACTGAAGCTTTCTTT
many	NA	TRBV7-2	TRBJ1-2	CASSNTNYGYTF	TGTGCCAGCAGCAATACCAACTATGGCTACACCTTC
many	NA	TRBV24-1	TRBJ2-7	CATSDLNFSLTYEQYF	TGTGCCACCAGTGATTTGAACTTCTCACTCACCTACGAGCAGTACTTC
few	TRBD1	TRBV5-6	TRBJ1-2	CASSFKGADGYTF	TGTGCCAGCAGCTTTAAGGGGGCGGATGGCTACACCTTC
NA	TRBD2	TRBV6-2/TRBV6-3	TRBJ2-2	CASWSLSTSGRWRGGELFF	TGTGCCAGCTGGAGCCTCTCGACTAGCGGGAGGTGGCGTGGCGGGGAGCTGTTTTTT
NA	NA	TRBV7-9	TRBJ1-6	CASTQLSENSPLHF	TGTGCCAGCACCCAATTGAGCGAGAATTCACCCCTCCACTTT
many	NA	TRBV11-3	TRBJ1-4	CASSLGGALGEKLFF	TGTGCCAGCAGCTTAGGAGGCGCGCTCGGGGAAAAACTGTTTTTT
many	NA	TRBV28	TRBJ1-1	CASSLPGVTEAFF	TGTGCCAGCAGTTTACCGGGAGTCACTGAAGCTTTCTTT
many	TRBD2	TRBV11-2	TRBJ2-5	CASTPPGQLAGRETQYF	TGTGCCAGCACCCCCCCCGGACAACTAGCGGGGCGAGAGACCCAGTACTTC
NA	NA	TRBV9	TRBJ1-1	CASSVEVGSRTEAFF	TGTGCCAGCAGCGTAGAAGTGGGTTCGAGGACTGAAGCTTTCTTT
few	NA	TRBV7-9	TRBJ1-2	CASSLGAFGANYGYTF	TGTGCCAGCAGCTTAGGAGCGTTCGGAGCTAACTATGGCTACACCTTC
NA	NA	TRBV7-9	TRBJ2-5	CASSSQGRGGQVTQYF	TGTGCCAGCAGCTCACAAGGAAGGGGGGGCCAAGTGACCCAGTACTTC
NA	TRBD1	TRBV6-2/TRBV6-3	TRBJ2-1	CASKTGGSYNEQFF	TGTGCCAGCAAAACAGGGGGCTCCTACAATGAGCAGTTCTTC
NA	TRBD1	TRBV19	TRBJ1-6	CASSSGDRGNSPLHF	TGTGCCAGTAGTAGTGGGGACAGGGGTAATTCACCCCTCCACTTT
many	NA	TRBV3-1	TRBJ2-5	CASSQEGGDQYF	TGTGCCAGCAGCCAAGAAGGGGGTGACCAGTACTTC
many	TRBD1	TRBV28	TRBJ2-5	CASSSAGGAGTQYF	TGTGCCAGCAGTTCAGCAGGGGGCGCGGGGACCCAGTACTTC
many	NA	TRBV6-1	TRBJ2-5	CASRESGQETQYF	TGTGCCAGCAGAGAATCCGGACAAGAGACCCAGTACTTC
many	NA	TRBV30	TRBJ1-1	CAQSRGPNTEAFF	TGTGCTCAATCGCGGGGCCCGAACACTGAAGCTTTCTTT
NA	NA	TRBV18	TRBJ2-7	CASSPFLGGGTVYEQYF	TGTGCCAGCTCACCTTTCCTGGGCGGGGGCACAGTGTACGAGCAGTACTTC
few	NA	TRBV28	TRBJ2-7	CASSLIFSFGALSYEQYF	TGTGCCAGCAGTTTAATTTTCAGTTTTGGGGCCCTCTCCTACGAGCAGTACTTC
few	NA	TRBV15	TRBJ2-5	CATSSPSQETQYF	TGTGCCACCAGCAGCCCCTCCCAAGAGACCCAGTACTTC
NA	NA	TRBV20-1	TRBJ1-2	CSALRAEIYGYTF	TGCAGTGCTTTAAGGGCGGAGATCTATGGCTACACCTTC
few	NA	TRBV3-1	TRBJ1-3	CASSQGRGNTIYF	TGTGCCAGCAGCCAAGGGAGAGGAAACACCATATATTTT
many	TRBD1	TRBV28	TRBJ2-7	CASKVPGQGFNEQYF	TGTGCCAGCAAAGTCCCGGGACAGGGGTTCAACGAGCAGTACTTC
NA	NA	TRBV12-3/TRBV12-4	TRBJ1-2	CASSLSYNGYTF	TGTGCCAGCAGTTTAAGCTATAATGGCTACACCTTC
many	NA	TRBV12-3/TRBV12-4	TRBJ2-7	CASSLYEDGAYEQYF	TGTGCCAGCAGCCTCTACGAGGACGGAGCCTACGAGCAGTACTTC
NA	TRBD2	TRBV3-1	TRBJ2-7	CASSQDRGGYYEQYF	TGTGCCAGCAGCCAAGATCGGGGGGGCTACTACGAGCAGTACTTC